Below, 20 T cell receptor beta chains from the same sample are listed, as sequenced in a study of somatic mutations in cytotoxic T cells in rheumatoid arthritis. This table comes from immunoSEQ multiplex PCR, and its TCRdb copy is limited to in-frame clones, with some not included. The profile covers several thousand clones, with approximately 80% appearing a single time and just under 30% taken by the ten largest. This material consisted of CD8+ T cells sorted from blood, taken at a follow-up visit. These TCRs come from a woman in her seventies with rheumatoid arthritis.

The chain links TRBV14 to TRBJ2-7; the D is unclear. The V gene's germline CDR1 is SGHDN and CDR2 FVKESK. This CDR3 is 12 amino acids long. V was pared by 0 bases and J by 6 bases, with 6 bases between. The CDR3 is CASSQDNAEQYF. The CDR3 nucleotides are TGTGCCAGCAGCCAAGACAACGCCGAGCAGTACTTC.

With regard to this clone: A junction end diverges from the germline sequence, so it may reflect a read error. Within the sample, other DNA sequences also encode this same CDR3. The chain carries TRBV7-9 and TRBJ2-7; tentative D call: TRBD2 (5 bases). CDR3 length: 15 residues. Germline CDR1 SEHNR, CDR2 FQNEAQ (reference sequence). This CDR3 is CASSLALAGYHEQYF. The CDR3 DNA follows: TGTGCTAGCAGCTTAGCGCTTGCGGGTTACCACGAGCAGTACTTC. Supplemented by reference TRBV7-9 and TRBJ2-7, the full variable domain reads DTGVSQNPRHKITKRGQNVTFRCDPISEHNRLYWYRQTLGQGPEFLTYFQNEAQLEKSRLLSDRFSAERPKGSFSTLEIQRTEQGDSAMYLCASSLALAGYHEQYFGPGTRLTVT.

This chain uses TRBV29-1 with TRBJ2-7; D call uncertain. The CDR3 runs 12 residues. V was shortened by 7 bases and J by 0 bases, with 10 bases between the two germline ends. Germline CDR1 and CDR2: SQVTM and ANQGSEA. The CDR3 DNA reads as TGCAGCGCCACAGAATCCTCCTACGAGCAGTACTTC. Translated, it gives CSATESSYEQYF.

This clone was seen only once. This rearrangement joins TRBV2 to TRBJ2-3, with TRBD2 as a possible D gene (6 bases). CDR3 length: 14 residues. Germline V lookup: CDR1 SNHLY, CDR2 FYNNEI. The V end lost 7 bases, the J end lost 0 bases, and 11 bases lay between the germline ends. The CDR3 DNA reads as TGTGCCAGCACCGTAGCGGCCAGCACAGATACGCAGTATTTT. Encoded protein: CASTVAASTDTQYF.

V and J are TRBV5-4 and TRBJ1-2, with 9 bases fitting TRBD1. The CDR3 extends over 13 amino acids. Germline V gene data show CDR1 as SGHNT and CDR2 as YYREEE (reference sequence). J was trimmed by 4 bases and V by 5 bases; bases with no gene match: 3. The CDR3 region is CASRPTGGYGYTF. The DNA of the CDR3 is TGTGCCAGCAGACCGACAGGGGGCTATGGCTACACCTTC.

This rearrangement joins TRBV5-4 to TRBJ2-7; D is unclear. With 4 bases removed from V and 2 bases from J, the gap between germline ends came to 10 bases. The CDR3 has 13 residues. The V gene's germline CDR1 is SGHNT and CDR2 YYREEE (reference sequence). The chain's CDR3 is CASSTGLTYEQYF. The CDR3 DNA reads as TGTGCCAGCAGCACGGGCCTAACCTACGAGCAGTACTTC.

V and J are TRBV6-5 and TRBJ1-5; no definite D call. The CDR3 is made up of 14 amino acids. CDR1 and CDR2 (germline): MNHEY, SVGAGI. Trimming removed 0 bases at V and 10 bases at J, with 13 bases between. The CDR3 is CASSYSGSLGPQHF. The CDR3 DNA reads TGTGCCAGCAGTTACTCGGGCAGTTTAGGCCCCCAGCATTTT.

Here the CDR3 reads CASSRGGSNEKLFF. For the CDR3, the DNA is TGTGCCAGCAGCCGGGGGGGGTCTAATGAAAAACTGTTTTTT. The V gene is TRBV5-5, the J gene TRBJ1-4; D might be TRBD1 (5 bases). V shed 4 bases and J shed 3 bases, with 10 bases lying between them. The CDR3 is 14 amino acids. From germline, CDR1 is SGHKS and CDR2 YYEKEE (reference sequence).

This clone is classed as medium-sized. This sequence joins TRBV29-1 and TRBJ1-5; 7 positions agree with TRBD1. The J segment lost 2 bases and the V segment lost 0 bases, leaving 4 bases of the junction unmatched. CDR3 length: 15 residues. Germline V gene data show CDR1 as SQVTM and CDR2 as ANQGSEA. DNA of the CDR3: TGCAGCGTTGAAGAAGGGGGCTCAGGCAATCAGCCCCAGCATTTT. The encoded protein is CSVEEGGSGNQPQHF.

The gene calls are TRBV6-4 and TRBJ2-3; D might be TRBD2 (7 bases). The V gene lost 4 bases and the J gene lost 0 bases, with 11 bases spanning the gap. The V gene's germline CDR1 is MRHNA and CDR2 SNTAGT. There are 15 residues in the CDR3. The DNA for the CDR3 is TGTGCCAGCAGTGCGGAGGGGGGGAGCACAGATACGCAGTATTTT. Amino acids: CASSAEGGSTDTQYF.

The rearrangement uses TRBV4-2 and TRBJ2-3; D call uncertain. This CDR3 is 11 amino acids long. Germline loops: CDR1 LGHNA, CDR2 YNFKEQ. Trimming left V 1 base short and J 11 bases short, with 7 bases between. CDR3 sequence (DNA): TGTGCCAGCAGCCAAGGGTCATTGCAGTATTTT. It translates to CASSQGSLQYF.

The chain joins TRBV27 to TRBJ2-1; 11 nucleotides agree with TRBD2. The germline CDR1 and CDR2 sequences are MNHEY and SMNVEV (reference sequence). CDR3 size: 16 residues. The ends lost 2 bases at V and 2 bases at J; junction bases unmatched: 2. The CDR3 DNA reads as TGTGCCAGCAGTTTACTGACTAGCGGGGCCTACAATGAGCAGTTCTTC. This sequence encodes CASSLLTSGAYNEQFF.

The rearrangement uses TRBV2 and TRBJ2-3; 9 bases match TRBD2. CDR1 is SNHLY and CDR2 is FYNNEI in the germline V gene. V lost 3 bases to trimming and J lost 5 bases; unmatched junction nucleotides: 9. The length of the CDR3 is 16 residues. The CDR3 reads CASSDGVAGVIDTQYF. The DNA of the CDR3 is TGTGCCAGCAGTGACGGAGTAGCGGGAGTGATAGATACGCAGTATTTT. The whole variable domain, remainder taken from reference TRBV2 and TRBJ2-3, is EPEVTQTPSHQVTQMGQEVILRCVPISNHLYFYWYRQILGQKVEFLVSFYNNEISEKSEIFDDQFSVERPDGSNFTLKIRSTKLEDSAMYFCASSDGVAGVIDTQYFGPGTRLTVL.

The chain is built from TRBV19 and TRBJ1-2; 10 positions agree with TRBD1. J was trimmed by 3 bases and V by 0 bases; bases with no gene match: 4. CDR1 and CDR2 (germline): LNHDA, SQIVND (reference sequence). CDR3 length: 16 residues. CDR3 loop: CASSIEPGQGHYGYTF. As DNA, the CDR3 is TGTGCCAGTAGTATAGAACCGGGACAGGGGCACTATGGCTACACCTTC.

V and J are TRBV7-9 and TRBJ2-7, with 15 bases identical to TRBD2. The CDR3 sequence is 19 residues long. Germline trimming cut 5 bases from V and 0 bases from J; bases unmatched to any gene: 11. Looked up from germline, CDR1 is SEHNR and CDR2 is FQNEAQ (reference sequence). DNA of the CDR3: TGTGCCAGCAGCCAAGGACTAGCGGGAGGGTCGCCCCTCTCCTACGAGCAGTACTTC. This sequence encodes CASSQGLAGGSPLSYEQYF. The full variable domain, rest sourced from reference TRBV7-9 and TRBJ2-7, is DTGVSQNPRHKITKRGQNVTFRCDPISEHNRLYWYRQTLGQGPEFLTYFQNEAQLEKSRLLSDRFSAERPKGSFSTLEIQRTEQGDSAMYLCASSQGLAGGSPLSYEQYFGPGTRLTVT.

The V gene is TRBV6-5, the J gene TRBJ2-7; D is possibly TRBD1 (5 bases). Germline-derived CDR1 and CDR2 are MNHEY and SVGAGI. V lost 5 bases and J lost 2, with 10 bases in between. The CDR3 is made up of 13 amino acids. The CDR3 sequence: CASSPRVPYEQYF. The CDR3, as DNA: TGTGCCAGCAGTCCCAGGGTACCCTACGAGCAGTACTTC.

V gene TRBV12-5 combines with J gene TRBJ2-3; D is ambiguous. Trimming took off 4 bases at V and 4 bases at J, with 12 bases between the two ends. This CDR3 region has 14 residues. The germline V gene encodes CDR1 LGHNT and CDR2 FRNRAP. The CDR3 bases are TGTGCTAGTGGTTCCCGGGTGAGTGCAGATACGCAGTATTTT. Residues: CASGSRVSADTQYF. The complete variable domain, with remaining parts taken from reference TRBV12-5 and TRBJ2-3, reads DARVTQTPRHKVTEMGQEVTMRCQPILGHNTVFWYRQTMMQGLELLAYFRNRAPLDDSGMPKDRFSAEMPDATLATLKIQPSEPRDSAVYFCASGSRVSADTQYFGPGTRLTVL.

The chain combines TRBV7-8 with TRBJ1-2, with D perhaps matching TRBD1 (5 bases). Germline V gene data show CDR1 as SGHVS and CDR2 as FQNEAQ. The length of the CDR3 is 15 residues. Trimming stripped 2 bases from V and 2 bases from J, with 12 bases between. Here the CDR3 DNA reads TGTGCCAGCAGCTTATCTCCAGGGACCAACTATGGCTACACCTTC. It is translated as CASSLSPGTNYGYTF.

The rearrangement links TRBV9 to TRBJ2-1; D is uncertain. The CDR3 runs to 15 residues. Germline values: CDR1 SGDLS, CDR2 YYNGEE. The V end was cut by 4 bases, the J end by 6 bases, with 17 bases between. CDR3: CASSRSDPAANEQFF. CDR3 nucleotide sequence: TGTGCCAGCAGCCGCTCGGACCCGGCCGCCAATGAGCAGTTCTTC.

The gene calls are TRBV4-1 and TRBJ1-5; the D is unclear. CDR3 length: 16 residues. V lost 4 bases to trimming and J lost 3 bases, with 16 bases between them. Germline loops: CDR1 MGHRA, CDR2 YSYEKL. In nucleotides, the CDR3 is TGCGCCAGCAGCCCGTCGACCGGCTGGGACAATCAGCCCCAGCATTTT. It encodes CASSPSTGWDNQPQHF.